One and the same sample provided the 24 T cell receptor beta chains below, sequenced in a study of OX40 agonist ivuxolimab in advanced cancers. Sequenced by immunoSEQ multiplex PCR; TCRdb stores in-frame clones only, minus some. The table includes 50,000 or so clones, approximately 92% detected once. This specimen consisted of CD4+ or CD8+ T cells sorted from blood, obtained in a trial of the OX40 agonist ivuxolimab. Every receptor here comes from an adult with an advanced solid tumor such as melanoma, head and neck, liver or kidney cancer.

V usage is TRBV7-6 and J usage is TRBJ2-7, with D maybe TRBD2 (5 bases). With 0 bases removed from V and 5 bases from J, the gap between germline ends came to 20 bases. Germline lookup yields CDR1 SGHVS and CDR2 FNYEAQ. The length of the CDR3 is 17 residues. The CDR3 loop is CASSLALSHTHGDEQYF. The CDR3 DNA reads TGTGCCAGCAGCTTAGCGCTTTCCCACACTCACGGGGACGAGCAGTACTTC.

The chain recombines TRBV5-6 with TRBJ2-7; D is uncertain. Looked up from germline, CDR1 is SGHDT and CDR2 is YYEEEE. Between the trimmed V and J ends, which lost 5 bases and 0 bases, there was a span of 12 bases. This CDR3 is built from 14 residues. The CDR3 coding sequence is TGTGCCAGCAGAGACTTTGAAAGCTCCTACGAGCAGTACTTC. It yields the protein CASRDFESSYEQYF.

V usage is TRBV15 and J usage is TRBJ2-7; tentative D call: TRBD2 (6 bases). The CDR3 is made up of 13 amino acids. Trimming removed 4 bases from V and 4 bases from J, with 11 bases in between. Looked up from germline, CDR1 is LNHNV and CDR2 is YYDKDF (reference sequence). In DNA form, the CDR3 reads TGTGCCACCAGCAATAGGAGGGGTTACGAGCAGTACTTC. It yields the protein CATSNRRGYEQYF.

The chain employs TRBV10-3 and TRBJ2-7; 8 nucleotides match TRBD2. This CDR3 has 14 amino acids. Germline V gene lookup returns CDR1 ENHRY and CDR2 SYGVKD. Trimming cost V 0 bases and J 3 bases; bases outside gene matches: 1. The CDR3 DNA reads as TGTGCCATCAGTGAGTCTGGGACTAGCTACGAGCAGTACTTC. The encoded protein is CAISESGTSYEQYF.

The chain carries TRBV15 and TRBJ1-1; no firm D call. V dropped 2 bases and J dropped 2 bases, with 6 bases sitting between them. Germline CDR1 reads LNHNV; CDR2 reads YYDKDF (reference sequence). The CDR3 length is 13 residues. CDR3 nucleotides: TGTGCCACCAGCAGAACCAGAAACACTGAAGCTTTCTTT. Encoded protein: CATSRTRNTEAFF.

In nucleotides, the CDR3 is TGTGCCAGCAGCTTGGCCTCCTACGAGCAGTACTTC. It yields the protein CASSLASYEQYF. The chain employs TRBV5-6 and TRBJ2-7, with no clear D. CDR1 is SGHDT, CDR2 YYEEEE, per germline. This CDR3 has 12 amino acids. The V end was cut by 0 bases, the J end by 0 bases, with 1 base between.

This clone was counted a single time. The rearrangement links TRBV5-1 to TRBJ1-1; D remains unclear. The germline CDR1 and CDR2 sequences are SGHRS and YFSETQ. V was clipped by 0 bases and J by 5 bases, with 17 bases between them. The CDR3 contains 16 residues. The CDR3 bases are TGCGCCAGCAGCTTGGCGGCAGGCTACTTACTTACTGAAGCTTTCTTT. This codes for CASSLAAGYLLTEAFF.

The rearrangement uses TRBV14 and TRBJ1-4; D uncertain. V was clipped by 1 base and J by 10 bases, with 7 bases between them. Germline CDR1 is SGHDN and CDR2 is FVKESK. This CDR3 comprises 12 residues. The CDR3 reads CASSQAYRKLFF. CDR3 DNA: TGTGCCAGCAGCCAAGCCTATCGAAAACTGTTTTTT.

The rearrangement joins TRBV12-5 to TRBJ1-1; D is uncertain. V was shortened by 4 bases and J by 1 base, with 4 bases between the two germline ends. Germline V CDR1 and CDR2: LGHNT, FRNRAP. The CDR3 runs to 12 residues. CDR3 bases: TGTGCTAGTGGTTGGGGGAACACTGAAGCTTTCTTT. Residues: CASGWGNTEAFF.

The V and J genes are TRBV11-2 and TRBJ2-7; D not certain. The CDR3 is made up of 16 amino acids. Germline CDR1 SGHAT, CDR2 FQNNGV. Trimming removed 3 bases at V and 1 base at J, with 16 bases between. The CDR3 sequence: CASSFPFGSESYEQYF. CDR3 DNA sequence: TGTGCCAGCAGCTTCCCATTCGGAAGCGAATCCTACGAGCAGTACTTC.

V gene TRBV11-2 combines with J gene TRBJ2-5; perhaps TRBD1 as D (6 bases). V lost 5 bases and J lost 3, with 16 bases in between. Germline values: CDR1 SGHAT, CDR2 FQNNGV. This CDR3 contains 15 residues. CDR3: CASSLYHRVEETQYF. The DNA of the CDR3 is TGTGCCAGCAGCCTGTACCACAGGGTGGAAGAGACCCAGTACTTC.

V is TRBV7-2 and J is TRBJ2-1; 9 nucleotides agree with TRBD2. There are 14 residues in the CDR3. J lost 5 bases, V lost 10 bases, and 9 bases had no gene match. The germline V gene encodes CDR1 SGHTA and CDR2 FQGNSA. CDR3 coding DNA: TGTGCCATCCTTAGCGGGAGAACAGACAATGAGCAGTTCTTC. Translated: CAILSGRTDNEQFF.

This clone has just one count. The chain links TRBV19 to TRBJ1-5; TRBD1 might be the D (6 bases). The germline CDR1 and CDR2 sequences are LNHDA and SQIVND (reference sequence). This CDR3 region has 15 residues. V was pared by 3 bases and J by 0 bases, with 9 bases between. DNA for the CDR3: TGTGCCAGTAGTATGACGGGGGCTAGCAATCAGCCCCAGCATTTT. Amino acid sequence: CASSMTGASNQPQHF. Supplemented by reference TRBV19 and TRBJ1-5, the full variable domain reads DGGITQSPKYLFRKEGQNVTLSCEQNLNHDAMYWYRQDPGQGLRLIYYSQIVNDFQKGDIAEGYSVSREKKESFPLTVTSAQKNPTAFYLCASSMTGASNQPQHFGDGTRLSIL.

V usage is TRBV27 and J usage is TRBJ2-1; D possibly corresponds to TRBD1 (5 bases). Germline V lookup: CDR1 MNHEY, CDR2 SMNVEV (reference sequence). Trimming removed 1 base at V and 8 bases at J, with 15 bases between. CDR3 length equals 15 residues. The DNA for the CDR3 is TGTGCCAGCAGTTTATTTGCGTTTTCCAGGGATGAGCAGTTCTTC. Protein sequence: CASSLFAFSRDEQFF.

The chain combines TRBV4-3 with TRBJ2-7; 7 bases match TRBD1. Germline V gene lookup returns CDR1 LGHNA and CDR2 YSLEER. The CDR3 loop spans 15 amino acids. V lost 1 base, J lost 3 bases, and 6 bases stayed unmatched. This CDR3 reads CASSQGRQGGYEQYF. The CDR3 bases are TGCGCCAGCAGCCAAGGACGACAGGGCGGCTACGAGCAGTACTTC.

The chain links TRBV6-1 to TRBJ2-1; TRBD2 is a possible D gene (5 bases). CDR1 MNHNS and CDR2 SASEGT come from the germline V gene. The CDR3 extends over 15 amino acids. Trimming shortened V by 2 bases and J by 6 bases, and 14 bases separated the two germline ends. CDR3: CASSEPGRRTNEQFF. The CDR3 nucleotides are TGTGCCAGCAGTGAACCAGGTCGGAGGACCAATGAGCAGTTCTTC.

This clone has just a few counts. The chain uses TRBV10-3 and TRBJ1-5; the D is unclear. Germline CDR1 ENHRY, CDR2 SYGVKD. There are 15 residues in the CDR3. V shed 0 bases and J shed 0 bases, with 6 bases lying between them. CDR3 residues: CAISESGYSNQPQHF. In DNA form, the CDR3 reads TGTGCCATCAGTGAGTCAGGTTATAGCAATCAGCCCCAGCATTTT.

A remark on this clone: A read error may explain this, as a much larger clone is one base away. V is TRBV7-2 and J is TRBJ2-7; 7 bases are a match to TRBD1. CDR1 is SGHTA and CDR2 is FQGNSA in the germline V gene. This CDR3 is 13 amino acids long. V dropped 8 bases and J dropped 5; count of bases not matched to a gene: 9. The CDR3, as DNA: TGTGCCAGCGGCCTCCGACAGGGCAACGAGCAGTACTTC. Its protein product is CASGLRQGNEQYF.

The chain employs TRBV7-8 and TRBJ2-7; D may be TRBD1 or TRBD2 (6 bases each). The V gene lost 3 bases and the J gene lost 2 bases, with 11 bases spanning the gap. Germline CDR1 SGHVS, CDR2 FQNEAQ. The CDR3 contains 14 residues. CDR3 in amino acids: CASSFGGQTYEQYF. CDR3 bases: TGTGCCAGCAGCTTCGGGGGCCAAACCTACGAGCAGTACTTC.

This sequence joins TRBV11-2 and TRBJ2-1; unclear D gene. Trimming cost V 4 bases and J 6 bases, with 16 bases left between them. The CDR3 runs to 15 residues. The germline CDR1 and CDR2 sequences are SGHAT and FQNNGV. CDR3 sequence (DNA): TGTGCCAGCAGCTGGGTAGCCGAAGCCCTCAATGAGCAGTTCTTC. Residues: CASSWVAEALNEQFF.

The rearrangement joins TRBV30 to TRBJ2-7; 11 bases are a match to TRBD1. J was trimmed by 6 bases and V by 3 bases; bases with no gene match: 7. CDR1 is GTSNPN, CDR2 SVGIG, per germline (reference sequence). The length of the CDR3 is 14 residues. CDR3 nucleotides: TGTGCCTGGAGCCCAGCGGGGACAGGGGGCGAGCAGTACTTC. This translates into CAWSPAGTGGEQYF.

This clone was observed a single time. V gene TRBV5-6 combines with J gene TRBJ2-1; D is undetermined. This CDR3 contains 12 residues. The germline gives CDR1 SGHDT, CDR2 YYEEEE. V lost 3 bases, J lost 3 bases, and 4 bases lay in between. The CDR3 spells CASSSDYNEQFF. The CDR3 bases are TGTGCCAGCAGCTCGGACTACAATGAGCAGTTCTTC.

V usage is TRBV6-1 and J usage is TRBJ2-1, with 9 bases lining up with TRBD2. V shed 4 bases, J shed 2 bases, and the junction held 9 bases outside the gene matches. The CDR3 runs to 17 residues. Germline V gene sequence: CDR1 MNHNS, CDR2 SASEGT. This CDR3 reads CASSVAFSGSAYNEQFF. In DNA form, the CDR3 reads TGTGCCAGCAGTGTAGCATTTAGCGGGAGCGCCTACAATGAGCAGTTCTTC.

The chain joins TRBV7-9 to TRBJ2-4, with TRBD1 matching over 8 bases. The CDR3 covers 15 residues. V was pared by 1 base and J by 6 bases, with 5 bases of the junction left unmatched. Germline V lookup: CDR1 SEHNR, CDR2 FQNEAQ (reference sequence). CDR3 coding DNA: TGTGCCAGCAGCTTAGAGGGGACAGGCCTAAACATTCAGTACTTC. Protein sequence: CASSLEGTGLNIQYF.